The present TCR beta chain was sequenced within a study of Graves' ophthalmopathy and Graves' hyperthyroidism (dated by TCRdb to 2017 to 2018). Regarding the study in general: Peripheral blood samples were taken at the time of initial diagnosis, before any treatment was given. In over five hyperthyroidism patients, the T-cell repertoires found in thyroid tissue were compared with those found in blood. The independent validation cohort included about 20 hyperthyroidism patients plus 17 patients who later progressed from hyperthyroidism to ophthalmopathy. To explore V-J signatures that distinguish ophthalmopathy from hyperthyroidism, a discovery set of 100 patients was enrolled, made up of around 40 with ophthalmopathy and some 58 with stable hyperthyroidism. The 90 or so discovery patients were randomly split 7:3 into training and test sets. TCR beta repertoire signatures were used to distinguish Graves' ophthalmopathy from Graves' hyperthyroidism and to predict progression to ophthalmopathy. Once sampling was done, hyperthyroidism patients were given methimazole at a starting dose of 30 mg daily, while ophthalmopathy patients were given high-dose intravenous methylprednisolone. In total, over 130 blood samples were TCR-sequenced: under 45 ophthalmopathy, approximately 80 hyperthyroidism and around 17 hyperthyroidism-to-ophthalmopathy patients.

What the work shows at the level of the full study, not this receptor alone: In cross-validation, the 13-signature model distinguished ophthalmopathy from stable hyperthyroidism with approximately 90% sensitivity and about 81% specificity, while in the test set the corresponding values were about 80% and 75%. No statistical method was used to set the sample size in advance, and the investigators knew which group each participant was assigned to. Among expanded thyroid clonotypes with frequency above 0.001, most also showed up in blood, which suggests that blood repertoires may reflect the thyroid immune response. In validation, the model predicted ophthalmopathy progression with 55% to 71% sensitivity and approximately 72% specificity; roughly 12 predicted patients were CT-confirmed with GO in a median of approximately six months.

TCR beta CDR3 regions were amplified from RNA transcripts for repertoire sequencing. A first-round RT-PCR used HTBI primers with the Qiagen OneStep RT-PCR kit, followed by a second-round multiplex PCR, size selection and purification. Libraries were sequenced on an Illumina HiSeq2000 using paired-end 100 bp reads. As for the authors' bioinformatics: SOAPnuke was used for read processing, and reads with adapters, uncalled bases, a mean Phred below 15, or no exact constant-primer or identifier match were discarded. COPE v1.2.5 was used to merge the high-quality paired reads. Each unique nucleotide sequence was treated as a clonotype, and MiTCR v1.1 was used to align the clonotypes to the IMGT TRB V, D and J references. Analysis was restricted to V-J combinations with a frequency above 0.0001, which covered about 99% of repertoires. For each V-J combination, a TCR clonal expansion and chaos score was defined as F50 clonal expansion divided by the chaos observed in the TCRdist matrix. Welch's t-statistics and random forest were used to reduce the features to about a dozen V-J combinations, which were then used as input to a naive Bayes classifier. Thyroid-blood repertoire similarity was quantified with the Morisita-Horn index. TCRdb handled the public reads itself, with Q25 trimming in fastp and clone calling in MiXCR, and kept productive beta chains. Every CDR3 protein is listed once, alongside the most common genes and DNA of its rows. Here the V and J calls rest on TCRdb's processing, not on the authors' analysis. Within this sample are over 150,000 distinct CDR3 sequences, with less than 45% of them counted one time only. The top ten constitute approximately 6.3% of the sample.

The ophthalmopathy patients had moderately to severely active disease, with a Clinical Activity Score of 3 or higher, a NOSPECS grade of 4 or higher, and a disease duration of less than 3 months. Patients with other autoimmune diseases, uncontrolled infections, pregnancy or lactation were excluded from the study. Diagnosis was based on clinical symptoms, serum thyroxine, TRAb, thyroid ultrasound and orbital computed tomography. PBMCs were isolated from 7.5 to 10 ml of fresh peripheral blood by Ficoll-Paque density gradient centrifugation. Total RNA was extracted using Trizol reagent, and RNA quality was checked on an Agilent 2100 Bioanalyzer. From a lookup of the germline V gene, CDR1 and CDR2 are MDHEN and SYDVKM. From the cysteine through the phenylalanine, the CDR3 covers 14 amino acids. The only DNA kept is the CDR3, 42 bases in frame from the first base. V was cut back by 2 bases and J by 6 bases, leaving a gap of 13 bases between them.

This clonotype was counted a single time. Its antigen has not been determined. Per-base quality was not reported, and no clone a single base away is much larger than it. One read provides weak support. The rearranged segments are TRBV28 and TRBJ2-5, with a tentative D gene TRBD1 over 6 matching bases. The material sequenced was peripheral blood. The source of this sequence is a woman between 35 and 50 years old with Graves' ophthalmopathy. Donor details come from another sample of the same person, matched by shared clones. The CDR3 in this case is CASSLQQGLKTQYF. The DNA is as follows: TGTGCCAGCAGTTTACAACAGGGTTTAAAGACCCAGTACTTC.